This is a list of T cell receptor beta chains from one sample in a study of control samples from healthy donors and cancer patients. Sequencing used immunoSEQ multiplex PCR; TCRdb keeps in-frame clones, though not all of them. The sample carries tens of thousands of clones, approximately 90% recorded once. The sample comprised blood. The receptors were gathered from a woman between 25 and 40 years old in good health. Each CDR3 is given with its conserved first and last residue. A D gene is named only where the DNA matches it firmly. Clone size is given for some rows only: seen once, a few or many times, or a class if the clone is expanded.

-	TRBV5-4	TRBD1	TRBJ2-5	15	TGTGCCAGCAGCTCGACAGGGGGCTTTATTGAGACCCAGTACTTC	CASSSTGGFIETQYF
-	TRBV25-1	-	TRBJ2-1	17	TGTGCCAGCGCGAACCCGCGGGGCTTGACCTCCTACAATGAGCAGTTCTTC	CASANPRGLTSYNEQFF
-	TRBV30	-	TRBJ1-5	14	TGTGCCTGGAGGCCCGGATATAGCAATCAGCCCCAGCATTTT	CAWRPGYSNQPQHF
-	TRBV19	TRBD1	TRBJ2-6	17	TGTGCCAGTCGCCTCTGGACAGGAACATCTGGGGCCAACGTCCTGACTTTC	CASRLWTGTSGANVLTF
-	TRBV7-2	TRBD1	TRBJ1-1	16	TGTGCCAGCAGCTTATCTCAGGGGGCCTGGAACACTGAAGCTTTCTTT	CASSLSQGAWNTEAFF
-	TRBV7-6	-	TRBJ2-3	16	TGTGCCAGCAGCCAAGTCGGGGGTGCGGGTACAGATACGCAGTATTTT	CASSQVGGAGTDTQYF
once	TRBV9	TRBD2	TRBJ2-1	13	TGTGCAGGTAGCGGGGGACCGGGGAATGAGCAGTTCTTC	CAGSGGPGNEQFF
-	TRBV3-1/TRBV3-2	TRBD1	TRBJ2-5	18	TGTGCCAGCAGCCGACACCTGAGTTCCGGGACAGAGCAAGAGACCCAGTACTTC	CASSRHLSSGTEQETQYF
few	TRBV5-1	-	TRBJ1-5	15	TGCGCCAGCAGCTTCGACGGGGCCTCTAATCAGCCCCAGCATTTT	CASSFDGASNQPQHF
-	TRBV6-5	-	TRBJ2-7	13	TGTGCCAGCAGGACCTTTCCGGGTCCTGAGCAGTACTTC	CASRTFPGPEQYF
-	TRBV27	TRBD2	TRBJ2-5	14	TGTGCCAGCAGTCTAGCGGGTTCTCAAGAGACCCAGTACTTC	CASSLAGSQETQYF
-	TRBV23-1	-	TRBJ1-1	15	TGCGCCAGCAGTCAACGTCCGGAAAGAACGACTGAAGCTTTCTTT	CASSQRPERTTEAFF
-	TRBV2	TRBD1	TRBJ2-7	10	TGTGCCAGCAACGGACAGGGTCGGTACTTC	CASNGQGRYF
-	TRBV10-1	TRBD1	TRBJ1-5	13	TGCGCCAGCAGCAGGGACAGGGCTCAGCCCCAGCATTTT	CASSRDRAQPQHF
-	TRBV6-5	TRBD1	TRBJ1-4	16	TGTGCCAGCAGTTACACTGACAGGGCAACTAATGAAAAACTGTTTTTT	CASSYTDRATNEKLFF
-	TRBV6-5	TRBD2	TRBJ2-5	12	TGTGCCAGCAGTTACGCCCGGGGGGCCCAGTACTTC	CASSYARGAQYF
-	TRBV6-5	TRBD2	TRBJ2-1	14	TGTGCCAGCAGGATCCTAGCGGGGGGCAATGAGCAGTTCTTC	CASRILAGGNEQFF
-	TRBV30	-	TRBJ1-2	13	TGTGCCTGGAGGCACAGGGTCGTTTATGGCTACACCTTC	CAWRHRVVYGYTF
-	TRBV21-1	-	TRBJ1-5	18	TGTGCCAGCAGCAAAAGGTGCCCGATGCGGTTAGGCAATCAGCCCCAGCATTTT	CASSKRCPMRLGNQPQHF
few	TRBV5-6	-	TRBJ2-5	14	TGTGCCAGCAGCCCCCCGGAGGGGCAAGAGACCCAGTACTTC	CASSPPEGQETQYF
-	TRBV19	TRBD2	TRBJ2-7	16	TGTGCCAGTAGTCCAGGACTAGCGGGAGCACCCTACGAGCAGTACTTC	CASSPGLAGAPYEQYF
-	TRBV4-2	TRBD2	TRBJ2-5	15	TGTGCCAGCAGCCAAGGCCTAGCGGGAGGAGAGACCCAGTACTTC	CASSQGLAGGETQYF
-	TRBV2	-	TRBJ2-5	14	TGTGCCAGCAGTGAATGGGCAATAGGAGAGACCCAGTACTTC	CASSEWAIGETQYF
-	TRBV2	-	TRBJ2-3	13	TGTGCCAGCAGGGGGCTAGGGACAGATACGCAGTATTTT	CASRGLGTDTQYF